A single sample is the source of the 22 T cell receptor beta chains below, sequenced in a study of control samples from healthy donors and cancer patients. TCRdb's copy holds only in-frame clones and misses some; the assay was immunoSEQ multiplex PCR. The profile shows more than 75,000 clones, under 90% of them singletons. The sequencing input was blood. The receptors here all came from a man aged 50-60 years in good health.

CDR3 bases: TGTGCCAGCAGCTTAGAACTAAGCACAGATACGCAGTATTTT. Translating gives CASSLELSTDTQYF. The gene calls are TRBV11-3 and TRBJ2-3; D gene uncertain. Germline assignment: CDR1 SGHNT and CDR2 YENEEA. The CDR3 spans 14 residues. Between the trimmed V and J ends, which lost 0 bases and 0 bases, there was a span of 4 bases.

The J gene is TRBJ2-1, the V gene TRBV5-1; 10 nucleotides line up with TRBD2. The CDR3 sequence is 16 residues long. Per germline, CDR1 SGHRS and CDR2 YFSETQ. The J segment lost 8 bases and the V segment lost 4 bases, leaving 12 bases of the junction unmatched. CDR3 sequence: CASSESGGAVADEQFF. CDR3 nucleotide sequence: TGCGCCAGCAGCGAAAGCGGGGGGGCCGTCGCAGATGAGCAGTTCTTC.

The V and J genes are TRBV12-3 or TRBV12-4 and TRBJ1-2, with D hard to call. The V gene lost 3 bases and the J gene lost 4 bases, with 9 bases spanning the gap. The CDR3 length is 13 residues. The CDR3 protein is CASSLGITYGYTF. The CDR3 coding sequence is TGTGCCAGCAGTTTGGGGATTACCTATGGCTACACCTTC.

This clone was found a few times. The DNA for the CDR3 is TGTGCCTGGATAAGGCGAGCAGGGTACGCCTATGGCTACACCTTC. Translating it yields CAWIRRAGYAYGYTF. The chain couples TRBV30 to TRBJ1-2; D might be TRBD1 (5 bases). V was trimmed by 4 bases and J by 4 bases, leaving 19 bases between them. Germline CDR1 reads GTSNPN; CDR2 reads SVGIG (reference sequence). This CDR3 region has 15 residues.

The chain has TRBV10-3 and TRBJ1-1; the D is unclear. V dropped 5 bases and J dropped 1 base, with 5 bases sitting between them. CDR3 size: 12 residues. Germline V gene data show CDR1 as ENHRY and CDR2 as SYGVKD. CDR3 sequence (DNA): TGTGCCATCAGTTCGGGGAACACTGAAGCTTTCTTT. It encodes CAISSGNTEAFF.

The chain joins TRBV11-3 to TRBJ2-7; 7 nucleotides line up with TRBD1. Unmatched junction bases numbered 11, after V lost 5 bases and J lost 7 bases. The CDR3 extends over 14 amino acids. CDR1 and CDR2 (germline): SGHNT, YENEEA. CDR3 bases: TGTGCCAGCAGCATCACAGGGGCCGAGGGTGAGCAGTACTTC. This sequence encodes CASSITGAEGEQYF.

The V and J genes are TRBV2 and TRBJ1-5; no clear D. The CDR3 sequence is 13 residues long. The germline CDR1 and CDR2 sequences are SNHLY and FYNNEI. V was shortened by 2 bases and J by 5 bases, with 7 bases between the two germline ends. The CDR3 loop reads CASSELGYQPQHF. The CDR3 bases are TGTGCCAGCAGTGAATTGGGGTATCAGCCCCAGCATTTT.

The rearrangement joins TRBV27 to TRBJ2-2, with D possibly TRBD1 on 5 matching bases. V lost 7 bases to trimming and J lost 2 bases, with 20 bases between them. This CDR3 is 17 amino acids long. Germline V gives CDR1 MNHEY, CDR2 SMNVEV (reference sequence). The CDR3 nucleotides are TGTGCCAGCACCTCGACAGACCAGAGCTTTAACACCGGGGAGCTGTTTTTT. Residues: CASTSTDQSFNTGELFF.

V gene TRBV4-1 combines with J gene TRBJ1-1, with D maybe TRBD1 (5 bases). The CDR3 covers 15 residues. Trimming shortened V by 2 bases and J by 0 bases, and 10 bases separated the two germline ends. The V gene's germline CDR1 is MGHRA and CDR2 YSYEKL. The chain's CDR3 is CASSQRQNMNTEAFF. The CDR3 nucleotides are TGCGCCAGCAGCCAAAGACAGAACATGAACACTGAAGCTTTCTTT.

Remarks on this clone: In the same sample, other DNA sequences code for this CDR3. CDR3 sequence: CASSLEGVGAYGYTF. The DNA for the CDR3 is TGTGCCAGCAGCTTAGAGGGGGTGGGGGCCTATGGCTACACCTTC. The V call is TRBV7-6, the J call TRBJ1-2; a possible D gene is TRBD1 (6 bases). Germline CDR1 reads SGHVS; CDR2 reads FNYEAQ. Trimming removed 1 base from V and 4 bases from J, with 13 bases in between. The CDR3 has 15 amino acids.

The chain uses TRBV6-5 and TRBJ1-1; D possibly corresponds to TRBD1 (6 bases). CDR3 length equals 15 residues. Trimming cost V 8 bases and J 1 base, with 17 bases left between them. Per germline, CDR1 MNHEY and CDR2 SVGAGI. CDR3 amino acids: CASQLQGPGNTEAFF. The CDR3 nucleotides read TGTGCCAGCCAACTACAGGGACCGGGGAACACTGAAGCTTTCTTT.

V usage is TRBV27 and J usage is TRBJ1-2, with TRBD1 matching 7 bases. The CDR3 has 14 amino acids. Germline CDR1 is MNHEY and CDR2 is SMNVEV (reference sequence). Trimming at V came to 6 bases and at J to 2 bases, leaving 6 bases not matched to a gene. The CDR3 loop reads CASRPGGINYGYTF. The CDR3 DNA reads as TGTGCCAGCAGGCCAGGGGGAATAAACTATGGCTACACCTTC.

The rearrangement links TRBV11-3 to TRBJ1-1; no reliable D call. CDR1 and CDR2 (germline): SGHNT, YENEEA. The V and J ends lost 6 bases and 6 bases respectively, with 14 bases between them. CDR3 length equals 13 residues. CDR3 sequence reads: CASRPEGSAEAFF. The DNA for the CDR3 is TGTGCCAGCAGGCCCGAAGGCAGCGCTGAAGCTTTCTTT.

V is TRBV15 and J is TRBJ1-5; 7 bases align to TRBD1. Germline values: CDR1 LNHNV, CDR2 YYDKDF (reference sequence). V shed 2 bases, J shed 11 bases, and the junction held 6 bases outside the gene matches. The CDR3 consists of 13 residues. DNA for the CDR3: TGTGCCACCAGCAGATCACAGGGGACGGCCCAGCATTTT. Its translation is CATSRSQGTAQHF.

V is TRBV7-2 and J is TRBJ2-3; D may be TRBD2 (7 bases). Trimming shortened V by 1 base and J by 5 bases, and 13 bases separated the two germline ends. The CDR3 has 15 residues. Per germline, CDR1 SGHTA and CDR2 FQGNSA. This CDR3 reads CASSLGGGAGDTQYF. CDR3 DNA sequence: TGTGCCAGCAGCTTAGGTGGGGGGGCCGGAGATACGCAGTATTTT.

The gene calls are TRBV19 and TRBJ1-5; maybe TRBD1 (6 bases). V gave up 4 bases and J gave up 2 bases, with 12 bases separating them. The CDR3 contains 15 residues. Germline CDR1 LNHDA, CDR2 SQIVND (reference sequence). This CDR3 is CASSRGRDGNQPQHF. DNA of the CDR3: TGTGCCAGTAGTAGGGGGCGGGACGGCAATCAGCCCCAGCATTTT.

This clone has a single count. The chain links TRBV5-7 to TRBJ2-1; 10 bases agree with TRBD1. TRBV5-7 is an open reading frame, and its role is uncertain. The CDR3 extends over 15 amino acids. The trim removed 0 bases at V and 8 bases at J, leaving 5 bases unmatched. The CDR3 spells CASSLEGQGSYEQFF. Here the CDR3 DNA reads TGTGCCAGCAGCTTGGAGGGACAGGGGTCCTATGAGCAGTTCTTC.

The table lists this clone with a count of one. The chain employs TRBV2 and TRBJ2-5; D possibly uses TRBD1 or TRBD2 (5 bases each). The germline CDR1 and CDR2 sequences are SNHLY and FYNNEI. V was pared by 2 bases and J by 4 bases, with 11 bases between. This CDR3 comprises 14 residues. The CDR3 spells CASSERGRGETQYF. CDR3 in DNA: TGTGCCAGCAGTGAACGGGGACGAGGAGAGACCCAGTACTTC. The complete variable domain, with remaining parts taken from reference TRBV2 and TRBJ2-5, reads EPEVTQTPSHQVTQMGQEVILRCVPISNHLYFYWYRQILGQKVEFLVSFYNNEISEKSEIFDDQFSVERPDGSNFTLKIRSTKLEDSAMYFCASSERGRGETQYFGPGTRLLVL.

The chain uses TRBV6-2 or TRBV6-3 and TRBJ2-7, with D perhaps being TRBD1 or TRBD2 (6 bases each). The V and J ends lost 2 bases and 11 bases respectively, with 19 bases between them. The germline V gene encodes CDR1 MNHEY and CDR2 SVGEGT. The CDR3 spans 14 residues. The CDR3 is CASSYLGGPGEKYF. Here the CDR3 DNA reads TGTGCCAGCAGTTACCTAGGGGGACCGGGGGAGAAGTACTTC.

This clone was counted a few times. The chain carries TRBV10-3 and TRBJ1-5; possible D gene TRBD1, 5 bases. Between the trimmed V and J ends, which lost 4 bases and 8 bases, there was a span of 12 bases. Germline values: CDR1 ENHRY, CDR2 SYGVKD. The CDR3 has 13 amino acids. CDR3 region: CAISGGGEEPQHF. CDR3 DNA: TGTGCCATCAGTGGTGGGGGAGAAGAGCCCCAGCATTTT.

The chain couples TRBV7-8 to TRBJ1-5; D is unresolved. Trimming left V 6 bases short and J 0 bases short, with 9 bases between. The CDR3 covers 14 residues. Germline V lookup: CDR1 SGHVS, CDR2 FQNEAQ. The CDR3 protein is CASRPAYSNQPQHF. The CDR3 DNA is TGTGCCAGCAGGCCCGCATATAGCAATCAGCCCCAGCATTTT.

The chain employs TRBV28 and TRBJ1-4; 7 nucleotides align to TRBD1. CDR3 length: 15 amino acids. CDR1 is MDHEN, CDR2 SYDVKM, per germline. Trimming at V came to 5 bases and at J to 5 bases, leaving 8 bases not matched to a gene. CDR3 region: CASSPIDRVNEKLFF. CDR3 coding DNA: TGTGCCAGCAGTCCCATAGACAGGGTCAATGAAAAACTGTTTTTT.